This T cell receptor (beta chain) appears in the sequencing data of a study of blood T cells in healthy people across ages. Findings and limits, study-wide: Unknown CMV status may confound age-related changes in expanded clones.

Per sample, extraction of total RNA gave at least 5.5 micrograms in every case. On this clonotype itself: Its antigen is currently unknown.

Using a J-beta primer mix together with a sample-barcoded 5' primer, a second PCR was run for roughly 7 to 12 cycles. A 12-random-nucleotide template-switch adaptor tagged each cDNA molecule. TCRdb re-called the 5' RACE reads with MiXCR, one entry per CDR3 protein. The table shows 1.4 million to 1.5 million distinct CDR3 sequences, with about 43% occurring only once. The V and J ends lost 0 bases and 6 bases respectively, with 12 bases between them. The germline V gene has CDR1 LGHDT and CDR2 YNNKEL (reference sequence). This CDR3 has 14 residues. The receptor comes from a woman between 18 and 29 years old in good health. The chain has TRBV3-1 and TRBJ2-7; tentatively, D is TRBD1 or TRBD2 (6 bases each). The specimen was blood. The DNA for the CDR3 is TGTGCCAGCAGCCAAGAAGGAGGGGGACCCGAGCAGTACTTC. Translation: CASSQEGGGPEQYF.